A single sample gave rise to the 5 T cell receptor beta chains below, sequenced in a study of T cells in Graves' hyperthyroidism and ophthalmopathy. Amplification yielded TCR beta CDR3 regions, with RNA transcripts as the source. The HTBI primer set drove a first-round RT-PCR of the TCR CDR3. TCRdb itself ran the multiplex PCR reads through MiXCR, one entry per CDR3 protein. The data contain hundreds of thousands of distinct CDR3 sequences, about 16% of them singletons. The sequenced sample was blood. The source is a woman aged 40 to 50 with Graves' ophthalmopathy.

The chain links TRBV7-2 to TRBJ1-3; D is ambiguous. The germline V and J ends were trimmed by 3 bases and 0 bases, with 9 bases remaining between them. This CDR3 region has 15 residues. The germline V gene has CDR1 SGHTA and CDR2 FQGNSA. CDR3 sequence reads: CASSFFSSSGNTIYF. In nucleotides, the CDR3 is TGTGCCAGCAGCTTTTTTTCGAGCTCTGGAAACACCATATATTTT. Together with reference TRBV7-2 and TRBJ1-3, the CDR3 gives the full variable domain: GAGVSQSPSNKVTEKGKDVELRCDPISGHTALYWYRQSLGQGLEFLIYFQGNSAPDKSGLPSDRFSAERTGGSVSTLTIQRTQQEDSAVYLCASSFFSSSGNTIYFGEGSWLTVV.

This clonotype showed up just a few times. The chain employs TRBV10-1 and TRBJ2-1, with TRBD2 matching over 7 bases. Germline loops: CDR1 WNHNN, CDR2 SYGVQD (reference sequence). The V segment lost 3 bases and the J segment 1 base; nucleotides outside the gene matches: 3. CDR3 size: 15 residues. CDR3 sequence: CASSDPGRSYNEQFF. CDR3 coding DNA: TGCGCCAGCAGTGACCCCGGGAGGTCCTACAATGAGCAGTTCTTC.

The chain combines TRBV2 with TRBJ1-1; possibly TRBD1 for D (6 bases). Germline values: CDR1 SNHLY, CDR2 FYNNEI. V lost 7 bases and J lost 1, with 16 bases in between. The CDR3 covers 15 residues. CDR3 DNA sequence: TGTGCCAGCAATCTAGAGGGGGTACCGAACACTGAAGCTTTCTTT. It codes for CASNLEGVPNTEAFF. The variable domain in full, with the rest retrieved from reference TRBV2 and TRBJ1-1, is EPEVTQTPSHQVTQMGQEVILRCVPISNHLYFYWYRQILGQKVEFLVSFYNNEISEKSEIFDDQFSVERPDGSNFTLKIRSTKLEDSAMYFCASNLEGVPNTEAFFGQGTRLTVV.

This rearrangement joins TRBV3-1 to TRBJ2-6; D is perhaps TRBD1 (6 bases). There are 16 residues in the CDR3. Germline V lookup: CDR1 LGHDT, CDR2 YNNKEL (reference sequence). V shed 4 bases and J shed 1 base, with 11 bases lying between them. The CDR3 region is CASSRNRVSGANVLTF. CDR3 bases: TGTGCCAGCAGCCGAAACAGGGTGTCTGGGGCCAACGTCCTGACTTTC.

This clonotype appeared many times. This sequence joins TRBV20-1 and TRBJ2-7, with unresolved D. The CDR3 length is 13 residues. The V gene's germline CDR1 is DFQATT and CDR2 SNEGSKA (reference sequence). The V end lost 0 bases, the J end lost 7 bases, and 13 bases lay between the germline ends. The CDR3 spells CSARDSSLGEQYF. CDR3 DNA: TGCAGTGCTAGAGACAGTTCCTTGGGAGAGCAGTACTTC.